Below, 26 T cell receptor beta chains from the same sample are listed, as sequenced in a study of shared clonotypes between healthy human individuals. Repertoires were generated with immunoSEQ multiplex PCR, while TCRdb's copy carries only in-frame clones and drops some. The sample contains about a million clones, about 70% of which appear only once. The specimen sequenced was memory CD4+ T cells sorted from blood. Documented subset: CD45RA-negative fraction. The source of these receptors is a man younger than 35 in good health.

A remark on this clone: Within the sample, other DNA sequences also encode this same CDR3. The rearrangement joins TRBV7-2 to TRBJ2-3; D perhaps matches TRBD2 (7 bases). The CDR3 runs 16 residues. Germline values: CDR1 SGHTA, CDR2 FQGNSA. Deletions cut 7 bases from V and 0 bases from J, with 17 bases between. CDR3 nucleotides: TGTGCCAGCACCGGGGCGGGGGCAACTAGCACAGATACGCAGTATTTT. Protein product: CASTGAGATSTDTQYF.

The rearrangement joins TRBV11-2 to TRBJ2-5; perhaps D is TRBD1 or TRBD2 (5 bases each). The CDR3 totals 17 residues. Germline values: CDR1 SGHAT, CDR2 FQNNGV. Trimming cost V 6 bases and J 2 bases, with 22 bases left between them. CDR3 DNA: TGTGCCAGCAGTCCGGGGACCGACTGGGGGATACAAGAGACCCAGTACTTC. Residues: CASSPGTDWGIQETQYF.

V usage is TRBV19 and J usage is TRBJ1-5; the D gene is possibly TRBD1 (5 bases). The V end lost 8 bases, the J end lost 7 bases, and 15 bases lay between the germline ends. This CDR3 region has 13 residues. Germline V CDR1 and CDR2: LNHDA, SQIVND (reference sequence). The CDR3 nucleotides are TGTGCCAGTTCCCAGGGAGGGCCGCAGCCCCAGCATTTT. Amino acids: CASSQGGPQPQHF.

V gene TRBV5-6 combines with J gene TRBJ2-5; 10 bases map to TRBD2. V dropped 0 bases and J dropped 5; count of bases not matched to a gene: 10. The germline V gene encodes CDR1 SGHDT and CDR2 YYEEEE. The CDR3 has 17 residues. In nucleotides, the CDR3 is TGTGCCAGCAGCTTGGCACTCTTAGCGGGAGGAGGGGAGACCCAGTACTTC. Amino acid sequence: CASSLALLAGGGETQYF.

The chain recombines TRBV10-1 with TRBJ2-3; no clear D. Germline V lookup: CDR1 WNHNN, CDR2 SYGVQD (reference sequence). V was shortened by 4 bases and J by 3 bases, with 8 bases between the two germline ends. The CDR3 is made up of 13 amino acids. This CDR3 reads CASSVLRTDTQYF. DNA for the CDR3: TGCGCCAGCAGTGTGCTCCGGACAGATACGCAGTATTTT.

The chain combines TRBV6-5 with TRBJ1-3, with no clear D. V shed 6 bases and J shed 4 bases, with 10 bases lying between them. Germline V CDR1 and CDR2: MNHEY, SVGAGI. CDR3 length equals 13 residues. CDR3 residues: CASSAAAGNTIYF. The CDR3 coding sequence is TGTGCCAGCAGCGCAGCAGCGGGAAACACCATATATTTT.

V is TRBV5-5 and J is TRBJ1-1, with D hard to call. This CDR3 has 15 amino acids. Germline values: CDR1 SGHKS, CDR2 YYEKEE (reference sequence). The ends were cut back, 4 bases at V and 0 bases at J, with 13 bases in the middle. The CDR3 reads CASSLLDTLNTEAFF. In DNA, the CDR3 is TGTGCCAGCAGCCTTCTTGACACCTTGAACACTGAAGCTTTCTTT.

This chain connects TRBV10-3 to TRBJ2-5; 10 nucleotides line up with TRBD2. CDR1 and CDR2 (germline): ENHRY, SYGVKD. The CDR3 runs 15 residues. The ends lost 2 bases at V and 4 bases at J; junction bases unmatched: 4. The CDR3 region has the DNA TGTGCCATCAGTGAGCCTCTAGCGGGAGCAGAGACCCAGTACTTC. Translating gives CAISEPLAGAETQYF.

The rearrangement joins TRBV19 to TRBJ1-2; 7 bases fit TRBD1. The CDR3 is 14 residues long. The germline V gene has CDR1 LNHDA and CDR2 SQIVND (reference sequence). V shed 4 bases and J 4 bases; nucleotides not matched to a gene: 6. Here the CDR3 DNA reads TGTGCCAGTAGTACCCGACAGGGTCGCTATGGCTACACCTTC. As protein: CASSTRQGRYGYTF.

The chain recombines TRBV21-1 with TRBJ2-1; the DNA was not compared with TRBD2, the D call given in the table. TRBV21-1 is described as a pseudogene. The CDR3 contains 15 residues. The DNA of the CDR3 is TGTGCCAGCAGCAAGGGACTAGCGGACTACAATGAGCAGTTCTTC. Its translation is CASSKGLADYNEQFF.

This clone was counted at least ten times. The same CDR3 can be traced to other DNA sequences in this sample. The chain couples TRBV30 to TRBJ1-1; D perhaps matches TRBD1 (5 bases). Germline V lookup: CDR1 GTSNPN, CDR2 SVGIG (reference sequence). The CDR3 has 13 residues. Trimming took 1 base from V and 3 from J, leaving 9 bases between them. CDR3 loop: CAWSGDRDTEAFF. CDR3 bases: TGTGCCTGGAGTGGGGACCGTGACACTGAAGCTTTCTTT.

The chain joins TRBV9 to TRBJ2-1; TRBD2 matches 14 bases. Per the germline V gene, CDR1 is SGDLS and CDR2 is YYNGEE. This CDR3 spans 15 amino acids. Germline trimming cut 7 bases from V and 0 bases from J; bases unmatched to any gene: 0. CDR3 protein: CASGTSGSSYNEQFF. DNA for the CDR3: TGTGCCAGCGGGACTAGCGGGAGCTCCTACAATGAGCAGTTCTTC.

The CDR3 loop reads CASSLQGISYEQYF. The CDR3 coding sequence is TGTGCCAGCAGTTTACAGGGTATCTCCTACGAGCAGTACTTC. The gene calls are TRBV28 and TRBJ2-7, with a possible D match to TRBD1 (5 bases). The CDR3 has 14 amino acids. Germline CDR1 is MDHEN and CDR2 is SYDVKM. Trimming stripped 2 bases from V and 0 bases from J, with 8 bases between.

The rearrangement joins TRBV27 to TRBJ1-5; D gene ambiguous. The CDR3 totals 13 residues. Trimming pared 2 bases from V and 5 bases from J, leaving 7 bases between. Germline V CDR1 and CDR2: MNHEY, SMNVEV (reference sequence). In DNA, the CDR3 is TGTGCCAGCAGTTTAAGAGAATATCAGCCCCAGCATTTT. This translates into CASSLREYQPQHF.

The chain employs TRBV5-4 and TRBJ2-3; 7 nucleotides align to TRBD2. This CDR3 contains 13 residues. Germline trimming cut 6 bases from V and 1 base from J; bases unmatched to any gene: 2. Per germline, CDR1 SGHNT and CDR2 YYREEE (reference sequence). CDR3 in amino acids: CASMAGGTDTQYF. The CDR3, as DNA: TGTGCCAGCATGGCGGGAGGCACAGATACGCAGTATTTT.

V and J are TRBV5-1 and TRBJ2-2, with D unclear. Trimming left V 2 bases short and J 6 bases short, with 11 bases between. CDR3 length equals 14 residues. Germline loops: CDR1 SGHRS, CDR2 YFSETQ. CDR3 coding DNA: TGCGCCAGCAGCTTTATACAGCAGGCCGGGGAGCTGTTTTTT. Translation: CASSFIQQAGELFF.

The chain links TRBV7-2 to TRBJ2-1, with TRBD1 matching 7 bases. Germline V lookup: CDR1 SGHTA, CDR2 FQGNSA. The V segment lost 2 bases and the J segment 15 bases; nucleotides outside the gene matches: 10. The CDR3 is 13 residues long. CDR3: CASSLSNVGTAFF. CDR3 DNA sequence: TGTGCCAGCAGCTTATCGAACGTGGGGACAGCGTTCTTC. Full variable domain (remainder filled in from reference TRBV7-2 and TRBJ2-1): GAGVSQSPSNKVTEKGKDVELRCDPISGHTALYWYRQSLGQGLEFLIYFQGNSAPDKSGLPSDRFSAERTGGSVSTLTIQRTQQEDSAVYLCASSLSNVGTAFFGPGTRLTVL.

The chain couples TRBV29-1 to TRBJ2-7; D not certain. Looked up from germline, CDR1 is SQVTM and CDR2 is ANQGSEA. Trimming took 5 bases from V and 4 from J, leaving 18 bases between them. This CDR3 has 14 residues. The CDR3 is CSVYSASFGYEQYF. DNA of the CDR3: TGCAGCGTTTACTCAGCTAGTTTTGGATACGAGCAGTACTTC.

This chain uses TRBV19 with TRBJ2-7; no clear D. Trimming shortened V by 7 bases and J by 0 bases, and 22 bases separated the two germline ends. Germline-derived CDR1 and CDR2 are LNHDA and SQIVND (reference sequence). This CDR3 is 17 amino acids long. The CDR3 sequence is CASISPSTAEPSYEQYF. In DNA, the CDR3 is TGTGCCAGTATCTCCCCCTCCACGGCAGAGCCCTCCTACGAGCAGTACTTC.

The V call is TRBV11-3, the J call TRBJ1-6; D is ambiguous. V shed 3 bases and J shed 7 bases, with 7 bases lying between them. Germline V gives CDR1 SGHNT, CDR2 YENEEA. The CDR3 is 13 residues long. The chain's CDR3 is CASSFSVNSPLHF. The CDR3 DNA sequence: TGTGCCAGCAGCTTTTCGGTGAATTCACCCCTCCACTTT.

As to this clone: The identical CDR3 is also encoded by other nucleotide sequences in the sample. This chain links TRBV7-9 with TRBJ2-5, with D uncertain. Per germline, CDR1 SEHNR and CDR2 FQNEAQ (reference sequence). Trimming removed 5 bases at V and 5 bases at J, with 9 bases between. The CDR3 consists of 12 residues. The CDR3 DNA sequence: TGTGCCAGCAGCCCTTCAGCTGAGACCCAGTACTTC. It translates to CASSPSAETQYF.

The J gene is TRBJ2-1, the V gene TRBV30; D is uncertain. This CDR3 comprises 11 residues. Germline V lookup: CDR1 GTSNPN, CDR2 SVGIG (reference sequence). V was cut by 2 bases and J by 8 bases, with 7 bases left in between. CDR3 in amino acids: CAWSSEDEQFF. The CDR3 region has the DNA TGTGCCTGGAGTTCCGAGGATGAGCAGTTCTTC.

CDR3 amino acids: CASSSQGTSGIEQYF. In DNA, the CDR3 is TGTGCCAGCAGCTCACAAGGGACTAGCGGGATCGAGCAGTACTTC. The chain employs TRBV9 and TRBJ2-7; 13 bases agree with TRBD2. CDR3 size: 15 residues. Germline lookup yields CDR1 SGDLS and CDR2 YYNGEE. With V trimmed by 4 bases and J by 6 bases, 7 bases remained unmatched.

This chain joins TRBV10-1 and TRBJ2-2; D unresolved. This CDR3 region has 13 residues. Between the trimmed V and J ends, which lost 5 bases and 5 bases, there was a span of 9 bases. Germline V gene sequence: CDR1 WNHNN, CDR2 SYGVQD (reference sequence). The CDR3: CASSSSGTGELFF. In nucleotides, the CDR3 is TGCGCCAGCAGTAGTTCCGGGACCGGGGAGCTGTTTTTT.

Note on this clone: A read error may account for a junction end that differs from germline. This chain joins TRBV7-7 and TRBJ2-5; TRBD2 aligns across 10 bases. This CDR3 comprises 17 residues. CDR1 SSHAT and CDR2 FNYEAQ come from the germline V gene (reference sequence). CDR3 protein: CASSPGGLAGAQETQYF. As DNA, the CDR3 is TGTGCTAGCAGCCCGGGGGGGCTAGCGGGAGCTCAGGAGACCCAGTACTTC.

This sequence joins TRBV19 and TRBJ2-7; 11 bases map to TRBD1. Looked up from germline, CDR1 is LNHDA and CDR2 is SQIVND (reference sequence). Unmatched junction bases numbered 4, after V lost 6 bases and J lost 6 bases. The CDR3 is made up of 13 amino acids. The CDR3 is CASRWGQGGEQYF. CDR3 sequence (DNA): TGTGCCAGTAGATGGGGACAGGGGGGCGAGCAGTACTTC.